Each of the 6 T cell receptor beta chains below was sequenced from the same sample in a study of CD8+ T cells in alopecia areata. Treatment specified: oral pan-JAK inhibitor, 5-10 mg twice daily. It was cDNA, reverse transcribed from extracted RNA, that served as the sequencing template. TCRdb's copy holds only in-frame clones and misses some; the assay was immunoSEQ multiplex PCR. This repertoire shows about 180,000 clones, roughly 63% found once; its top ten account for roughly 17%. Here the sequenced sample was CD4+ T cells sorted from blood, taken between weeks 55 and 65, from a patient treated with tofacitinib. The receptor set was obtained from a human donor with alopecia areata.

The chain couples TRBV7-9 to TRBJ2-1; D is possibly TRBD1 (6 bases). CDR1 is SEHNR and CDR2 is FQNEAQ in the germline V gene (reference sequence). V lost 3 bases to trimming and J lost 4 bases, with 7 bases between them. This CDR3 region has 13 residues. This chain's CDR3 is CASSFTGYNEQFF. The CDR3 DNA sequence: TGTGCCAGCAGCTTCACAGGGTACAATGAGCAGTTCTTC.

The chain carries TRBV15 and TRBJ2-1; D call uncertain. Germline-derived CDR1 and CDR2 are LNHNV and YYDKDF (reference sequence). The CDR3 runs 15 residues. V was shortened by 0 bases and J by 4 bases, with 10 bases between the two germline ends. CDR3 coding DNA: TGTGCCACCAGCAGAGATATAGAGGCTTACAATGAGCAGTTCTTC. It yields the protein CATSRDIEAYNEQFF.

The CDR3 sequence is CASSSRTILREETQYF. In DNA form, the CDR3 reads TGTGCCAGCAGCTCCCGAACCATTTTGCGGGAGGAGACCCAGTACTTC. V is TRBV7-8 and J is TRBJ2-5, with TRBD2 identical over 7 bases. V dropped 4 bases and J dropped 5; count of bases not matched to a gene: 13. CDR3 length: 16 amino acids. CDR1 and CDR2 from the germline V gene are SGHVS and FQNEAQ.

This clone has a handful of counts. The V gene is TRBV7-2, the J gene TRBJ1-2, with D possibly matching TRBD1 (5 bases). The CDR3 loop spans 15 amino acids. The V end lost 5 bases, the J end lost 4 bases, and 17 bases lay between the germline ends. Germline V gives CDR1 SGHTA, CDR2 FQGNSA. The chain's CDR3 is CASSPRGGTIYGYTF. In DNA, the CDR3 is TGTGCCAGCAGCCCTCGGGGGGGAACGATCTATGGCTACACCTTC.

The chain combines TRBV21-1 with TRBJ2-1; the DNA was not compared with TRBD1, the D call given in the table. TRBV21-1 is a documented pseudogene. CDR3 length: 16 amino acids. The CDR3: CASSKCRDRVNNEQFF. The CDR3 region has the DNA TGTGCCAGCAGCAAATGCCGGGACAGGGTCAACAATGAGCAGTTCTTC.

The rearrangement uses TRBV29-1 and TRBJ2-3, with D maybe TRBD1 (5 bases). Trimming cost V 4 bases and J 4 bases, with 9 bases left between them. This CDR3 spans 12 amino acids. The germline V gene encodes CDR1 SQVTM and CDR2 ANQGSEA. The CDR3 reads CSVVQGSDTQYF. Here the CDR3 DNA reads TGCAGCGTTGTCCAGGGATCAGATACGCAGTATTTT.